The sequence of this TCR beta chain was determined in a study of T cell repertoires in aging, cancer and after chemotherapy. A mixed TRB-A/B primer pool amplified rearranged TRB by multiplex touch-down PCR. TCRdb itself ran the multiplex PCR reads through MiXCR, one entry per CDR3 protein. This table has fewer than 6,000 distinct CDR3 sequences, approximately 30% appearing once. Amplification of TCR beta used genomic DNA extracted from peripheral blood. CDR3 length: 16 amino acids. V lost 0 bases, J lost 2 bases, and 7 bases stayed unmatched. Germline V CDR1 and CDR2: MNHEY, SVGAGI. The chain uses TRBV6-5 and TRBJ2-7, with 7 nucleotides matching TRBD1. Sequencing used blood. This TCR was sampled from a human donor with a blood cancer. This CDR3 reads CASSYSVNRGTYEQYF. CDR3 bases: TGTGCCAGCAGTTACTCGGTAAACAGGGGAACCTACGAGCAGTACTTC.